This T cell receptor beta chain comes out of a study of shared clonotypes between healthy human individuals. Data came from immunoSEQ multiplex PCR; TCRdb stores just in-frame clones and leaves some out. Of some 2,500,000 clones in the sample, approximately 90% were seen once. The CDR3 covers 14 residues. Trimming took 2 bases from V and 8 from J; bases not matched to a gene: 3. Germline CDR1 reads SGHTA; CDR2 reads FQGNSA. Notes on this clone: Within the sample, other DNA sequences also encode this same CDR3.

The receptor was isolated from a man aged 18-30 years in good health. Some clones in this sample may be carry-over from other donors' samples. The material sequenced was naive CD4+ T cells from PBMCs. Subset described: CD45RA+ positively selected. The chain recombines TRBV7-2 with TRBJ1-4; 9 bases are a match to TRBD1. CDR3 nucleotide sequence: TGTGCCAGCAGCTTATTAGGACAGGGGGAAAAACTGTTTTTT. This gives the protein CASSLLGQGEKLFF.